This T cell receptor (beta chain) was sequenced in a study of CD8+ T cells in alopecia areata (dated by TCRdb to the late 2010s). Regarding the complete study: The treated patients, all with moderate-to-severe alopecia areata, were enrolled in an open-label pilot trial of oral tofacitinib given at 5 to 10 mg twice daily. Patients received tofacitinib for 6 to 18 months and were then followed off drug for 6 months to check for delayed response and recurrence. The SALT score, which quantifies the percentage of affected scalp surface area, was used to measure disease severity in treated patients. To study T cell clonal expansion in alopecia areata, the researchers applied high-throughput TCRbeta sequencing to both the C3H/HeJ mouse model and human patients. Human TCRbeta sequencing covered scalp tissue and sorted CD4+ and CD8+ peripheral blood T cells from patchy and totalis/universalis alopecia areata patients and healthy controls. Tofacitinib-treated patients had biopsies at baseline and at 4 and 24 weeks of treatment, with a later scalp biopsy in several patients. Scalp clonality was compared among normal scalp (n=4), patchy alopecia areata scalp (n=8), and alopecia totalis/universalis scalp (n=8). RNA was extracted with the PAXgene miRNA kit for fixed scalp, the miRNeasy kit for PBMCs, and the RNeasy kit for mouse skin. TCRbeta CDR3 regions were amplified by immunoSEQ multiplex PCR with 35 Vbeta forward and 13 Jbeta reverse primers. Study-wide findings and limitations: Many expanded lesional clones persisted in scalp and blood during tofacitinib treatment, which may partly explain relapse after stopping treatment. Tofacitinib significantly decreased scalp clonality and the number of expanded CD8+ clones among the top 100 scalp clones. Unlike mouse skin, where gammadelta T cells dominate, normal human skin contains resident alphabeta T cells that get sequenced too, which complicates analysis of the scalp TCR repertoire. Because the treated cohort was small and had just a single nonresponder, larger studies are needed to establish links between baseline CD8+ expansion and response. Compared with normal scalp, lesional scalp, particularly in alopecia totalis/universalis, had higher clonality and more expanded CD8+ clones, which suggests antigenic drive. Compared with mice, TCR sequences shared between patients were less clear, possibly partly because of HLA diversity across the patient population.

The CDR3 holds 12 amino acids from the cysteine to the phenylalanine. Only the CDR3 DNA stays, 36 bases, in frame from base 1. CDR1 SNHLY and CDR2 FYNNEI are derived from the germline V gene. V is cut by 2 bases and J by 8 bases, and the space between the germline ends is 9 bases. Libraries came from the immunoSEQ multiplex PCR assay. To provide template for TCR sequencing, every sample had RNA extracted and reverse transcribed into cDNA. SuperScript III was used to make first-strand cDNA, primed with a 2:1 mix of oligo-dT and random hexamers. A synthetic immune receptor repertoire was used to gauge amplification bias, and whatever bias remained was removed computationally. The authors processed their data as follows. Raw reads were preprocessed to remove errors, and CDR3 was defined according to IMGT conventions as the region from the conserved cysteine to phenylalanine. Clonality was computed as 1 minus the Shannon entropy, with the entropy normalized by log2 of the number of productive unique TCRs. CD4 or CD8 identity of scalp clones was inferred by cross-referencing scalp TCRbeta sequences with sorted blood CD4 and CD8 repertoires. The immuneACCESS repertoire file appears here via TCRdb, limited to in-frame rearrangements. These files lack a portion of the clones; in checked studies, under half of the deficit traces to unresolved V genes, and the cause of the others is not known. V and J calls and clone size are as listed in that table; D and trimming were resolved from the DNA. Across this sample there are roughly 200,000 clones, with approximately 53% seen only once. The ten largest clones take up roughly 10% of the sample.

Interpreted using the paper, the time point label stands for: around 24 weeks on oral tofacitinib. This specimen's treatment or condition label, per the study, means: oral pan-JAK inhibitor, 5-10 mg twice daily. From alopecia areata patients, peripheral blood was collected along with lesional scalp punch biopsies. PBMCs were isolated by density centrifugation and stained for CD3, CD4 and CD8, and CD4+ and CD8+ T cells were sorted on a FACSAria. This clone turned up a few times. What antigen it recognizes has not been identified. No much larger clone is present one base from it, and per-base qualities are unavailable.

Here the chain combines TRBV2 and TRBJ1-2; the D segment could be TRBD1, given 5 matching bases. This sequence was found in a human donor with alopecia areata. Specimen: CD8+ T cells sorted from blood, collected at week 24, from a patient treated with tofacitinib. CDR3 reads: CASSEQGQGYTF. The bases are TGTGCCAGCAGTGAACAGGGCCAAGGCTACACCTTC.